These 20 T cell receptor beta chains came from one sample sequenced in a study of blood T cells in healthy people across ages. The authors ran a second PCR of roughly 6 to 11 cycles using a sample-barcoded 5' primer and a J-beta primer mix. TCRdb itself ran the 5' RACE reads through MiXCR, one entry per CDR3 protein. This sample yields 1,500,000 or so distinct CDR3 sequences, of which 59% are seen a single time; about 6.3% belongs to the top ten. Sequencing was carried out using blood. The receptor source for this set is a young man in good health.

The V gene is TRBV24-1, the J gene TRBJ1-1; D gene ambiguous. CDR1 and CDR2 (germline): KGHDR, SFDVKD. The V and J ends lost 4 bases and 5 bases respectively, with 7 bases between them. The CDR3 length is 12 residues. CDR3 region: CATSEDGTEAFF. CDR3 sequence (DNA): TGTGCCACCAGTGAGGACGGGACTGAAGCTTTCTTT.

On this clonotype itself: At one end the junction does not follow the germline gene, possibly because of a read error. The CDR3 DNA is TGTGCCAGCAGTGTGGGCCGAACCAGCACAGATACACAGTATTTT. This encodes CASSVGRTSTDTQYF. The chain joins TRBV6-1 to TRBJ2-3; D is unresolved. Germline V lookup: CDR1 MNHNS, CDR2 SASEGT. CDR3 size: 15 residues.

The CDR3 DNA follows: TGTGCCAGCAGTTTGGCGGGGGGATTTTACAATGAGCAGTTCTTC. Its protein is CASSLAGGFYNEQFF. The rearrangement links TRBV27 to TRBJ2-1; 8 bases are a match to TRBD2. The ends lost 3 bases at V and 4 bases at J; junction bases unmatched: 5. From germline, CDR1 is MNHEY and CDR2 SMNVEV (reference sequence). The CDR3 loop spans 15 amino acids.

The chain employs TRBV20-1 and TRBJ1-1, with TRBD1 identical over 7 bases. Trimming at V came to 0 bases and at J to 12 bases, leaving 13 bases not matched to a gene. Germline V CDR1 and CDR2: DFQATT, SNEGSKA (reference sequence). This CDR3 spans 14 amino acids. This CDR3 is CSARDQEGARGTFF. The CDR3 region has the DNA TGCAGTGCTAGAGATCAGGAGGGGGCGCGAGGAACTTTCTTT.

The gene calls are TRBV2 and TRBJ1-2; D possibly corresponds to TRBD1 (6 bases). Trimming cost V 8 bases and J 2 bases, with 24 bases left between them. CDR1 is SNHLY, CDR2 FYNNEI, per germline. This CDR3 spans 17 amino acids. The CDR3 DNA reads TGTGCCAGCGGACAAACGTCTACGCAAAGGGGGAACTATGGCTACACCTTC. Translating it yields CASGQTSTQRGNYGYTF.

The chain joins TRBV4-2 to TRBJ2-7; D remains unclear. V was shortened by 0 bases and J by 6 bases, with 15 bases between the two germline ends. The CDR3 has 15 amino acids. Germline V gives CDR1 LGHNA, CDR2 YNFKEQ. The CDR3 nucleotides are TGTGCCAGCAGCCAAGATTTCGGCCTAGGGCCCGAGCAGTACTTC. This sequence encodes CASSQDFGLGPEQYF.

This clonotype was detected a few times. J is TRBJ2-1 and V is TRBV20-1; TRBD2 aligns across 7 bases. From germline, CDR1 is DFQATT and CDR2 SNEGSKA (reference sequence). With V trimmed by 4 bases and J by 9 bases, 12 bases remained unmatched. This CDR3 region has 14 residues. The CDR3 coding sequence is TGCAGTGCTAAGGTTGGACTAGGTCGTAGTGAGCAGTTCTTC. Protein: CSAKVGLGRSEQFF.

The CDR3 nucleotides are TGCAGCGTTGTGGATGGAGTCAATGAGCAGTTCTTC. The encoded protein is CSVVDGVNEQFF. The genes are TRBV29-1 and TRBJ2-1; D ambiguous. The CDR3 consists of 12 residues. Trimming shortened V by 4 bases and J by 6 bases, and 10 bases separated the two germline ends. Germline V CDR1 and CDR2: SQVTM, ANQGSEA.

This clonotype was picked up a small number of times. The chain couples TRBV27 to TRBJ2-4; D is ambiguous. The J call may be in error: the DNA end matches TRBJ2-7 better. The CDR3 is 13 amino acids. Germline CDR1 MNHEY, CDR2 SMNVEV (reference sequence). CDR3 DNA sequence: TGTGCCAGCAGTTTAGCGCAATTCTACGAGCAGTACTTC. Protein product: CASSLAQFYEQYF.

J is TRBJ2-1 and V is TRBV30; D not certain. CDR1 and CDR2 from the germline V gene are GTSNPN and SVGIG (reference sequence). V dropped 2 bases and J dropped 4 bases, with 6 bases sitting between them. The CDR3 totals 12 residues. The CDR3 spells CAWSSEYNEQFF. CDR3 DNA: TGTGCCTGGAGTTCGGAGTACAATGAGCAGTTCTTC.

This clonotype appeared a few times. The chain has TRBV25-1 and TRBJ2-5; no clear D. CDR1 and CDR2 (germline): MGHDK, SYGVNS. Trimming left V 7 bases short and J 0 bases short, with 12 bases between. The CDR3 has 14 amino acids. CDR3 nucleotides: TGTGCCAGCAATATCGGCTGGGACCAAGAGACCCAGTACTTC. It translates to CASNIGWDQETQYF.

This clonotype was picked up a small number of times. V and J are TRBV2 and TRBJ2-7, with 13 bases identical to TRBD2. Trimming at V came to 6 bases and at J to 2 bases, leaving 10 bases not matched to a gene. CDR1 SNHLY and CDR2 FYNNEI come from the germline V gene. The CDR3 totals 17 residues. The CDR3: CASSESGLAGATYEQYF. In DNA, the CDR3 is TGTGCCAGCAGCGAGAGCGGACTAGCGGGAGCCACCTACGAGCAGTACTTC. Full variable domain (outside the CDR3, taken from reference TRBV2 and TRBJ2-7): EPEVTQTPSHQVTQMGQEVILRCVPISNHLYFYWYRQILGQKVEFLVSFYNNEISEKSEIFDDQFSVERPDGSNFTLKIRSTKLEDSAMYFCASSESGLAGATYEQYFGPGTRLTVT.

The chain links TRBV13 to TRBJ1-2; 7 bases are a match to TRBD1. Per germline, CDR1 PRHDT and CDR2 FYEKMQ (reference sequence). This CDR3 has 14 residues. V lost 8 bases to trimming and J lost 2 bases; unmatched junction nucleotides: 8. CDR3 in amino acids: CASRRPGQNYGYTF. The CDR3 coding sequence is TGTGCCAGCCGAAGACCGGGACAGAACTATGGCTACACCTTC.

The CDR3 region is CASSRAREGETQFF. CDR3 nucleotide sequence: TGTGCCAGCAGCCGAGCTAGAGAGGGAGAGACCCAGTTCTTC. The chain uses TRBV4-2 and TRBJ2-1; D is possibly TRBD2 (5 bases). The CDR3 sequence is 14 residues long. V lost 4 bases to trimming and J lost 13 bases, with 20 bases between them. CDR1 is LGHNA, CDR2 YNFKEQ, per germline.

The V and J genes are TRBV29-1 and TRBJ2-3, with 7 bases matching TRBD1. Unmatched junction bases numbered 8, after V lost 7 bases and J lost 4 bases. This CDR3 contains 13 residues. The germline gives CDR1 SQVTM, CDR2 ANQGSEA. The CDR3 sequence is CSGTTGLPDTQYF. In DNA form, the CDR3 reads TGCAGCGGTACGACAGGGTTGCCAGATACGCAGTATTTT.

This clonotype has a handful of counts. The CDR3 sequence is CASSQTGTSGSLRGETQYF. In nucleotides, the CDR3 is TGCGCCAGCAGCCAAACCGGGACTAGCGGATCTCTCAGGGGGGAGACCCAGTACTTC. The rearrangement uses TRBV4-1 and TRBJ2-5; 11 bases align to TRBD2. CDR3 length equals 19 residues. Trimming cost V 2 bases and J 5 bases; bases outside gene matches: 16. Germline CDR1 reads MGHRA; CDR2 reads YSYEKL.

This rearrangement joins TRBV7-9 to TRBJ2-4; 8 bases are shared with TRBD1. Germline assignment: CDR1 SEHNR and CDR2 FQNEAQ (reference sequence). The CDR3 is made up of 17 amino acids. Trimming removed 1 base from V and 7 bases from J; junction bases left unmatched: 12. CDR3 in amino acids: CASSLVRQGRRRNIQYF. CDR3 coding DNA: TGTGCCAGCAGCTTAGTTCGACAGGGGAGGCGTAGGAACATTCAGTACTTC.

The gene calls are TRBV7-9 and TRBJ2-5; D perhaps matches TRBD1 (5 bases). Per the germline V gene, CDR1 is SEHNR and CDR2 is FQNEAQ (reference sequence). The V and J ends lost 7 bases and 1 base respectively, with 13 bases between them. The CDR3 contains 14 residues. The CDR3 spells CASNVDSFQETQYF. As DNA, the CDR3 is TGTGCCAGCAACGTCGACAGTTTCCAAGAGACCCAGTACTTC.

The chain uses TRBV4-1 and TRBJ2-5; D possibly corresponds to TRBD1 (6 bases). This CDR3 has 15 amino acids. Trimming shortened V by 1 base and J by 3 bases, and 12 bases separated the two germline ends. Germline V CDR1 and CDR2: MGHRA, YSYEKL. The DNA of the CDR3 is TGCGCCAGCAGCCAAGTTCCAGGGGCCAAAGAGACCCAGTACTTC. Protein sequence: CASSQVPGAKETQYF.

This clonotype occurred once. The rearrangement joins TRBV9 to TRBJ1-2; 8 bases map to TRBD1. J lost 4 bases, V lost 3 bases, and 8 bases had no gene match. CDR1 is SGDLS, CDR2 YYNGEE, per germline. The CDR3 loop spans 15 amino acids. CDR3 nucleotide sequence: TGTGCCAGCAGCGCGGACAGGGCCGAGTCCTATGGCTACACCTTC. Translating gives CASSADRAESYGYTF.